The 31 T cell receptor beta chains given below trace back to one sample, sequenced in a study of control samples from healthy donors and cancer patients. Assay: immunoSEQ multiplex PCR; the TCRdb copy retains only in-frame clones and omits some. The sample shows 150,000 to 200,000 clones, roughly 95% of them seen only once. The material sequenced was blood. These TCRs come from a woman aged 25 to 39 in good health.

The chain is built from TRBV28 and TRBJ2-1; 8 nucleotides agree with TRBD1. The CDR3 spans 15 residues. Per germline, CDR1 MDHEN and CDR2 SYDVKM. The junction had 7 bases not matched to a gene; V was cut back by 8 bases and J by 1 base. CDR3 protein: CASGRGPVSYNEQFF. The CDR3, as DNA: TGTGCCAGCGGCAGGGGGCCAGTGTCCTACAATGAGCAGTTCTTC.

The chain is built from TRBV10-3 and TRBJ2-6; no clear D gene. V was shortened by 10 bases and J by 0 bases, with 10 bases between the two germline ends. CDR1 is ENHRY, CDR2 SYGVKD, per germline. There are 14 residues in the CDR3. CDR3 in amino acids: CATIQGSGANVLTF. The CDR3 coding sequence is TGTGCCACGATACAAGGCTCTGGGGCCAACGTCCTGACTTTC.

This chain connects TRBV14 to TRBJ2-1, with TRBD2 matching over 10 bases. The CDR3 totals 15 residues. The germline gives CDR1 SGHDN, CDR2 FVKESK. V lost 6 bases, J lost 2 bases, and 4 bases stayed unmatched. The CDR3 DNA sequence: TGTGCCAGCAGTTCCGGGACTAGCGCCTACAATGAGCAGTTCTTC. Its translation: CASSSGTSAYNEQFF.

The chain has TRBV7-9 and TRBJ2-7, with D tentatively TRBD2 (6 bases). Trimming left V 3 bases short and J 0 bases short, with 15 bases between. This CDR3 has 16 amino acids. Germline CDR1 is SEHNR and CDR2 is FQNEAQ (reference sequence). The CDR3 loop reads CASSFTSAGYSYEQYF. The DNA for the CDR3 is TGTGCCAGCAGCTTTACCTCGGCGGGGTACTCCTACGAGCAGTACTTC.

As for this clone: The germline gene is not matched at one end of the junction; a read error may be the cause. This chain joins TRBV4-1 and TRBJ1-1; D not resolved. The CDR3 sequence is 12 residues long. Looked up from germline, CDR1 is MGHRA and CDR2 is YSYEKL. As DNA, the CDR3 is TGCGCCAGCAGCCGCGAGATAACCGACTTGGAATTT. This gives the protein CASSREITDLEF.

The chain is built from TRBV5-1 and TRBJ1-2; TRBD1 might be the D (5 bases). The CDR3 extends over 14 amino acids. CDR1 and CDR2 from the germline V gene are SGHRS and YFSETQ. Deletions cut 1 base from V and 4 bases from J, with 11 bases between. CDR3 DNA: TGCGCCAGCAGCTTGAGAGGGGTCGGCTATGGCTACACCTTC. This sequence encodes CASSLRGVGYGYTF. The variable domain in full, with the rest retrieved from reference TRBV5-1 and TRBJ1-2, is KAGVTQTPRYLIKTRGQQVTLSCSPISGHRSVSWYQQTPGQGLQFLFEYFSETQRNKGNFPGRFSGRQFSNSRSEMNVSTLELGDSALYLCASSLRGVGYGYTFGSGTRLTVV.

The chain employs TRBV28 and TRBJ1-5; tentatively, D is TRBD1 (6 bases). The CDR3 consists of 15 residues. The germline V and J ends were trimmed by 7 bases and 4 bases, with 17 bases remaining between them. Germline V gene data show CDR1 as MDHEN and CDR2 as SYDVKM. CDR3 sequence: CASNLQGSGNQPQHF. The CDR3 coding sequence is TGTGCCAGCAACTTACAGGGATCCGGGAATCAGCCCCAGCATTTT.

The V gene is TRBV6-5, the J gene TRBJ2-2; 7 nucleotides agree with TRBD1. With V trimmed by 6 bases and J by 1 base, 5 bases remained unmatched. From germline, CDR1 is MNHEY and CDR2 SVGAGI. The CDR3 totals 15 residues. The CDR3 DNA reads TGTGCCAGCAGATTGGACAGGCAGAACACCGGGGAGCTGTTTTTT. Encoded protein: CASRLDRQNTGELFF.

The V call is TRBV9, the J call TRBJ2-1; 11 positions match TRBD2. This CDR3 comprises 15 residues. The J segment lost 8 bases and the V segment lost 3 bases, leaving 7 bases of the junction unmatched. Germline lookup yields CDR1 SGDLS and CDR2 YYNGEE. CDR3 coding DNA: TGTGCCAGCAGCGGTAGCGGGAGGGGGATGGATGAGCAGTTCTTC. As protein: CASSGSGRGMDEQFF.

The chain has TRBV28 and TRBJ2-3; TRBD1 aligns across 9 bases. There are 16 residues in the CDR3. Losses at the gene ends were 4 bases for V and 5 bases for J; bases not matched to a gene: 10. Germline CDR1 and CDR2: MDHEN and SYDVKM. DNA for the CDR3: TGTGCCAGCAGTTCATGGGACAGGGAAACGCTAGATACGCAGTATTTT. Its translation: CASSSWDRETLDTQYF.

V and J are TRBV4-1 and TRBJ1-2; TRBD1 matches 7 bases. V gave up 1 base and J gave up 4 bases; unmatched junction bases: 9. Germline assignment: CDR1 MGHRA and CDR2 YSYEKL. This CDR3 contains 16 residues. CDR3 sequence (DNA): TGCGCCAGCAGCCAAGTTGTCGACAGGGTAATCTATGGCTACACCTTC. Translating it yields CASSQVVDRVIYGYTF.

The V call is TRBV6-5, the J call TRBJ2-2, with 10 bases aligning to TRBD1. Trimming at V came to 6 bases and at J to 6 bases, leaving 7 bases not matched to a gene. Germline CDR1 MNHEY, CDR2 SVGAGI. The CDR3 length is 15 residues. The CDR3 reads CASRTDRGLSGELFF. The CDR3 nucleotides are TGTGCCAGCAGAACCGACAGGGGGCTGTCCGGGGAGCTGTTTTTT.

This rearrangement joins TRBV5-1 to TRBJ2-3; the D gene could be TRBD1 or TRBD2 (5 bases each). The CDR3 covers 15 residues. The germline gives CDR1 SGHRS, CDR2 YFSETQ. Trimming removed 4 bases at V and 7 bases at J, with 19 bases between. For the CDR3, the DNA is TGCGCCAGCAGCAACCGGGACCTCCCAGGGAATACGCAGTATTTT. Translated: CASSNRDLPGNTQYF.

The chain employs TRBV6-1 and TRBJ1-4; 7 nucleotides line up with TRBD1. The CDR3 extends over 15 amino acids. V was clipped by 2 bases and J by 8 bases; unmatched bases: 8. CDR1 and CDR2 (germline): MNHNS, SASEGT. The CDR3 region is CASSELGQAREKLFF. DNA of the CDR3: TGTGCCAGCAGTGAATTAGGACAGGCGCGCGAAAAACTGTTTTTT.

This chain joins TRBV5-1 and TRBJ1-2, with 7 positions matching TRBD1. CDR3 length: 15 residues. V shed 1 base, J shed 4 bases, and the junction held 7 bases outside the gene matches. CDR1 is SGHRS, CDR2 YFSETQ, per germline. CDR3 region: CASSLLPGDSYGYTF. In nucleotides, the CDR3 is TGCGCCAGCAGCTTGCTTCCGGGGGACAGCTATGGCTACACCTTC.

The V call is TRBV24-1, the J call TRBJ2-2, with TRBD1 matching 8 bases. The CDR3 has 14 amino acids. Germline V CDR1 and CDR2: KGHDR, SFDVKD. The ends lost 6 bases at V and 8 bases at J; junction bases unmatched: 7. Here the CDR3 reads CATSRAGGGGELFF. For the CDR3, the DNA is TGTGCCACCAGTCGCGCAGGGGGCGGTGGGGAGCTGTTTTTT.

The chain uses TRBV4-1 and TRBJ1-1, with D unresolved. V dropped 1 base and J dropped 0 bases, with 6 bases sitting between them. Per the germline V gene, CDR1 is MGHRA and CDR2 is YSYEKL. This CDR3 has 14 amino acids. The CDR3 DNA reads TGCGCCAGCAGCCAAGTCGAGTTGAACACTGAAGCTTTCTTT. It codes for CASSQVELNTEAFF.

The chain is built from TRBV10-3 and TRBJ2-1; 8 bases align to TRBD2. CDR3 size: 14 residues. With V trimmed by 6 bases and J by 8 bases, 9 bases remained unmatched. The germline CDR1 and CDR2 sequences are ENHRY and SYGVKD. Written as DNA, the CDR3 is TGTGCCATCAGGGTACGGGAGGGCAGGGATGAGCAGTTCTTC. Residues: CAIRVREGRDEQFF.

This chain connects TRBV4-1 to TRBJ1-3; 7 nucleotides match TRBD1. J was trimmed by 0 bases and V by 1 base; bases with no gene match: 9. The CDR3 spans 18 residues. CDR1 and CDR2 from the germline V gene are MGHRA and YSYEKL. CDR3 protein: CASSQVVGQVISGNTIYF. The CDR3 region has the DNA TGCGCCAGCAGCCAAGTAGTAGGACAGGTTATCTCTGGAAACACCATATATTTT.

DNA for the CDR3: TGTGCCAGCAGCGGGTGGAAAGGTCGCACCGGGGAGCTGTTTTTT. Amino acid sequence: CASSGWKGRTGELFF. J is TRBJ2-2 and V is TRBV5-8; D uncertain. Looked up from germline, CDR1 is SGHTS and CDR2 is YDEGEE. The CDR3 runs 15 residues. Trimming left V 4 bases short and J 4 bases short, with 14 bases between.

CDR3 residues: CASSLGQGVTEAFF. CDR3 nucleotide sequence: TGCGCCAGCAGCTTGGGGCAGGGGGTCACTGAAGCTTTCTTT. The V call is TRBV5-1, the J call TRBJ1-1; TRBD1 matches at 7 bases. With 0 bases clipped from V and 4 bases from J, the junction kept 3 bases outside the gene matches. The CDR3 is made up of 14 amino acids. Per germline, CDR1 SGHRS and CDR2 YFSETQ.

A remark on this clone: The sample holds other DNA sequences that translate to the same CDR3. The rearrangement uses TRBV20-1 and TRBJ1-5, with a weak D call TRBD1 (5 bases). The germline V gene has CDR1 DFQATT and CDR2 SNEGSKA (reference sequence). CDR3 length equals 11 residues. V was cut by 1 base and J by 7 bases, with 5 bases left in between. The CDR3 here is CSARAGQPQHF. DNA of the CDR3: TGCAGTGCTAGAGCAGGGCAGCCCCAGCATTTT.

The V call is TRBV5-1, the J call TRBJ1-4, with 8 bases fitting TRBD1. This CDR3 is built from 15 residues. The ends lost 4 bases at V and 7 bases at J; junction bases unmatched: 9. Germline CDR1 is SGHRS and CDR2 is YFSETQ. CDR3 residues: CASSQQGGLSEKLFF. CDR3 coding DNA: TGCGCCAGCAGCCAACAGGGGGGACTGAGTGAAAAACTGTTTTTT. The complete variable domain, with remaining parts taken from reference TRBV5-1 and TRBJ1-4, reads KAGVTQTPRYLIKTRGQQVTLSCSPISGHRSVSWYQQTPGQGLQFLFEYFSETQRNKGNFPGRFSGRQFSNSRSEMNVSTLELGDSALYLCASSQQGGLSEKLFFGSGTQLSVL.

The chain links TRBV30 to TRBJ1-6; D might be TRBD1 (6 bases). The CDR3 length is 16 residues. V was shortened by 4 bases and J by 7 bases, with 20 bases between the two germline ends. Per the germline V gene, CDR1 is GTSNPN and CDR2 is SVGIG (reference sequence). The CDR3, as DNA: TGTGCCTGGACCCCGAGGGGGAGGGGTTCCAATTCACCCCTCCACTTT. Translated, it gives CAWTPRGRGSNSPLHF.

V and J are TRBV7-2 and TRBJ1-3, with 8 bases aligning to TRBD1. Germline CDR1 is SGHTA and CDR2 is FQGNSA. The CDR3 runs to 18 residues. Germline trimming cut 4 bases from V and 3 bases from J; bases unmatched to any gene: 14. In DNA, the CDR3 is TGTGCCAGCAGCTCCACCCGGACAGGGAAGAGCCTTGGAAACACCATATATTTT. This codes for CASSSTRTGKSLGNTIYF.

The rearrangement joins TRBV30 to TRBJ2-7; maybe TRBD2 (5 bases). CDR1 and CDR2 from the germline V gene are GTSNPN and SVGIG (reference sequence). The germline V and J ends were trimmed by 0 bases and 5 bases, with 17 bases remaining between them. The CDR3 length is 15 residues. CDR3 amino acids: CAWSVEVGVGDEQYF. The DNA of the CDR3 is TGTGCCTGGAGTGTAGAGGTGGGAGTAGGTGACGAGCAGTACTTC.

The V and J genes are TRBV10-2 and TRBJ2-1; 12 bases agree with TRBD2. Unmatched junction bases numbered 10, after V lost 6 bases and J lost 7 bases. This CDR3 region has 16 residues. CDR1 and CDR2 from the germline V gene are WSHSY and SAAADI. CDR3 in amino acids: CASSPGTSGRRNEQFF. CDR3 bases: TGCGCCAGCAGCCCCGGGACTAGCGGGCGGAGGAATGAGCAGTTCTTC.

The chain recombines TRBV5-1 with TRBJ2-5; unclear D gene. The germline V gene encodes CDR1 SGHRS and CDR2 YFSETQ. The CDR3 is made up of 12 amino acids. With 3 bases removed from V and 5 bases from J, the gap between germline ends came to 8 bases. CDR3: CASSWLGETQYF. The CDR3 nucleotides read TGCGCCAGCAGCTGGTTGGGGGAGACCCAGTACTTC.

The chain is built from TRBV29-1 and TRBJ2-3, with 10 bases lining up with TRBD1. The length of the CDR3 is 16 residues. V lost 7 bases, J lost 3 bases, and 13 bases stayed unmatched. Germline V CDR1 and CDR2: SQVTM, ANQGSEA. The CDR3 DNA follows: TGCAGCGCACTCGGGACAGGGGAGAGGGGTACAGATACGCAGTATTTT. Its translation: CSALGTGERGTDTQYF.

V and J are TRBV18 and TRBJ1-2; TRBD1 agrees at 8 bases. This CDR3 has 14 residues. Germline lookup yields CDR1 KGHSH and CDR2 LQKENI. The J segment lost 8 bases and the V segment lost 1 base, leaving 6 bases of the junction unmatched. As DNA, the CDR3 is TGTGCCAGCTCACCACAACAGGGGGTCCAAGGCTACACCTTC. Translated, it gives CASSPQQGVQGYTF.

V and J are TRBV12-3 or TRBV12-4 and TRBJ1-1, with D tentatively TRBD1 (6 bases). The CDR3 extends over 13 amino acids. Trimming pared 9 bases from V and 3 bases from J, leaving 14 bases between. CDR3 sequence: CASRPWGHTEAFF. CDR3 DNA: TGTGCCAGTCGCCCGTGGGGGCACACTGAAGCTTTCTTT.